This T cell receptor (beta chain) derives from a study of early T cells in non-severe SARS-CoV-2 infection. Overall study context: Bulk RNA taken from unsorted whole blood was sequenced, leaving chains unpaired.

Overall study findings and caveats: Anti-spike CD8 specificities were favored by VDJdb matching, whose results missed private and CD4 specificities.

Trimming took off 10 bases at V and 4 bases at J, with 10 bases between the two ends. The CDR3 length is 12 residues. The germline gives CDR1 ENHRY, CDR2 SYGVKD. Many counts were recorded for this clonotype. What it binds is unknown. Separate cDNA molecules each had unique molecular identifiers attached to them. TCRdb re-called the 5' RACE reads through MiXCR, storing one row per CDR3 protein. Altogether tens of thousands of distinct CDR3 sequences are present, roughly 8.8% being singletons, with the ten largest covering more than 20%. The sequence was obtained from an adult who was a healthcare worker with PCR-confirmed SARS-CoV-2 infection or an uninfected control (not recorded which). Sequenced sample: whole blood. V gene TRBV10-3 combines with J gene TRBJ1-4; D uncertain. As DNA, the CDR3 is TGTGCCACCCGCCATGATAATGAAAAACTGTTTTTT. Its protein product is CATRHDNEKLFF.